These 4 T cell receptor beta chains were all obtained from the same sample, sequenced in a study of regulatory T cells in long-lasting Graves disease. Sequencing libraries for TCR beta were prepared with iRepertoire HTBI primers and Arm-PCR of CDR3 regions. From the multiplex PCR reads, TCRdb called clonotypes with MiXCR, one entry per CDR3 protein. The sample has fewer than 350,000 distinct CDR3 sequences, 18% seen once. Time point defined: newly diagnosed GD, antithyroid drugs for less than 3 months. Following extraction of RNA from PBMCs, that RNA was used to make the TCR library. Sequencing was performed on peripheral blood mononuclear cells (PBMCs), taken at new diagnosis, from a patient treated with antithyroid drugs. The receptors shown here come from a female donor with Graves disease.

V usage is TRBV25-1 and J usage is TRBJ1-4, with 8 bases identical to TRBD1. From germline, CDR1 is MGHDK and CDR2 SYGVNS. The junction had 4 bases not matched to a gene; V was cut back by 0 bases and J by 7 bases. The CDR3 runs to 15 residues. The CDR3 DNA reads TGTGCCAGCAGTGAATATCAACAGGGGGGTGAAAAACTGTTTTTT. The encoded protein is CASSEYQQGGEKLFF.

The chain couples TRBV11-2 to TRBJ2-1; D gene unclear. The germline V gene encodes CDR1 SGHAT and CDR2 FQNNGV. The V and J ends lost 6 bases and 7 bases respectively, with 13 bases between them. The CDR3 totals 13 residues. In DNA form, the CDR3 reads TGTGCCAGCAGGGAGTCCGTGGGGAATGAGCAGTTCTTC. This codes for CASRESVGNEQFF.

This clonotype has a count of ten or more. The V and J genes are TRBV27 and TRBJ2-5; 7 nucleotides agree with TRBD2. J gave up 2 bases and V 4 bases, and 4 bases lay outside the gene matches. The CDR3 contains 14 residues. Germline CDR1 reads MNHEY; CDR2 reads SMNVEV (reference sequence). The CDR3 is CASSSLAAQETQYF. The CDR3 DNA follows: TGTGCCAGCAGTTCCCTAGCGGCTCAAGAGACCCAGTACTTC.

This clonotype was picked up a small number of times. Written as DNA, the CDR3 is TGCGCCAGCAGCCAAGAACCAGGGGAGACAGATACGCAGTATTTT. Protein product: CASSQEPGETDTQYF. This sequence joins TRBV4-1 and TRBJ2-3, with TRBD1 as a possible D gene (6 bases). Germline assignment: CDR1 MGHRA and CDR2 YSYEKL. The length of the CDR3 is 15 residues. With 0 bases removed from V and 3 bases from J, the gap between germline ends came to 10 bases.